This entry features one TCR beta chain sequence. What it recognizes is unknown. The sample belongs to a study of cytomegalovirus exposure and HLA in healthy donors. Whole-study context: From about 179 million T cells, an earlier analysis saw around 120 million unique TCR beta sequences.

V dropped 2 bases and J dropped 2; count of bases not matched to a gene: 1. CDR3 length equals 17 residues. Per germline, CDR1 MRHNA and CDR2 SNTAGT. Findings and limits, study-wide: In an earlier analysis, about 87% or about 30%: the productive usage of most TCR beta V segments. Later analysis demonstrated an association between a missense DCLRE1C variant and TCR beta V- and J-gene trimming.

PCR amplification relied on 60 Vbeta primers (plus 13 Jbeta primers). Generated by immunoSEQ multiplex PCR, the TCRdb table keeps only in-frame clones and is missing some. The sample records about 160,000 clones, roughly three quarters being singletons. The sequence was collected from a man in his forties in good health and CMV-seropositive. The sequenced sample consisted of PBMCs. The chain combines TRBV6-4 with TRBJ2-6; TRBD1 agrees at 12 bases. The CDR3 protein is CASSDGTGGTGANVLTF. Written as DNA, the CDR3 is TGTGCCAGCAGTGACGGGACAGGGGGCACTGGGGCCAACGTCCTGACTTTC.